This T cell receptor (beta chain) emerged from a study of T cell responses to AZD1222 COVID-19 vaccine. Study-wide results and caveats: Donors in the cohort were predominantly white British and more often female, and clonal diversity was possibly underestimated. Baseline serostatus was positive in only a handful of AZD1222 recipients.

In the case of this clone: Its antigen is still unknown.

The germline V gene has CDR1 SEHNR and CDR2 FQNEAQ (reference sequence). The length of the CDR3 is 12 residues. The V gene lost 9 bases and the J gene lost 3 bases, with 12 bases spanning the gap. Profiling relied on immunoSEQ multiplex PCR, and the TCRdb table lists in-frame clones only, not all of them. Of some 98,000 clones listed, around 84% are singletons. The sample in question was peripheral blood, obtained 28 days after the second AZD1222 dose. The V gene is TRBV7-9, the J gene TRBJ2-7; D is tentatively TRBD1 or TRBD2 (5 bases each). This receptor was obtained from an adult who received the AZD1222 COVID-19 vaccine. The CDR3: CASGTGYYEQYF. As DNA, the CDR3 is TGTGCCAGTGGGACGGGCTACTACGAGCAGTACTTC.